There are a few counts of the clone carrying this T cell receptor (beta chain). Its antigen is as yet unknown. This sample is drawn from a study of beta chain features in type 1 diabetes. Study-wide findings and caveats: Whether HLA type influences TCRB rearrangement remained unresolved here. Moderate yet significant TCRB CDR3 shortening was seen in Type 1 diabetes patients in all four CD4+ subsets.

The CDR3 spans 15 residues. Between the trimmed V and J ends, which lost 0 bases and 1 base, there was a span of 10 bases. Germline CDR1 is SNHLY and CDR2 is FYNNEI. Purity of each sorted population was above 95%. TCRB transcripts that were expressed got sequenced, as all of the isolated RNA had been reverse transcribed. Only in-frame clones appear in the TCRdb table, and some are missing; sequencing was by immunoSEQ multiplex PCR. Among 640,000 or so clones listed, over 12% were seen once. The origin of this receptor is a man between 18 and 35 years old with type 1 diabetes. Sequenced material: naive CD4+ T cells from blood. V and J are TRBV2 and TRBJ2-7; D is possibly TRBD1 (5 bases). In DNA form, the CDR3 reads TGTGCCAGCAGTGAAGCGGGGCATCGTTCCTACGAGCAGTACTTC. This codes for CASSEAGHRSYEQYF.